A selection of T cell receptor beta chains follows, all from one sample in a study of OX40 agonist ivuxolimab in advanced cancers. Measured with immunoSEQ multiplex PCR; TCRdb has only the in-frame clones, and not every one. The sample consists of more than 60,000 clones, roughly 94% of them appearing once. The input for sequencing was CD4+ or CD8+ T cells sorted from blood, taken in a trial of the OX40 agonist ivuxolimab. The receptor set was obtained from an adult with an advanced solid tumor such as melanoma, head and neck, liver or kidney cancer. Both conserved end residues are part of each CDR3. Each record gives: clone size, V gene, D gene, J gene, CDR3 protein, CDR3 DNA. A D gene is named only where the DNA matches it firmly. Some rows mark clone size as missing; the rest say once, few, many or name a class of expanded clone.

once,TRBV2,TRBD2,TRBJ2-1,CASSEGLAQDNEQFF,TGTGCCAGCAGTGAAGGACTAGCACAAGACAATGAGCAGTTCTTC
NA,TRBV7-6,NA,TRBJ2-7,CASSFASGTSYEQYF,TGTGCCAGCAGCTTCGCCTCCGGCACGTCCTACGAGCAGTACTTC
NA,TRBV5-8,NA,TRBJ2-6,CASSLRAGANVLTF,TGTGCCAGCAGCTTAAGGGCTGGGGCCAACGTCCTGACTTTC
NA,TRBV7-9,NA,TRBJ1-3,CATRSWQAGNTIYF,TGTGCCACCCGGAGCTGGCAGGCAGGGAACACCATATATTTT
NA,TRBV2,NA,TRBJ2-1,CASSGWGTVGVYNEQFF,TGTGCCAGCAGTGGATGGGGGACCGTTGGGGTCTACAATGAGCAGTTCTTC
NA,TRBV15,NA,TRBJ2-5,CATSRDLRKRLTPETQYF,TGTGCCACCAGCAGAGATCTTAGGAAACGGCTCACCCCAGAGACCCAGTACTTC
NA,TRBV28,TRBD1,TRBJ2-7,CASRSTGTGAYEQYF,TGTGCCAGCAGATCCACCGGGACAGGGGCATACGAGCAGTACTTC
NA,TRBV7-7,TRBD1,TRBJ2-3,CASSLRTGGVDTQYF,TGTGCCAGCAGCTTAAGGACAGGGGGCGTGGATACGCAGTATTTT
NA,TRBV25-1,TRBD2,TRBJ2-7,CASSGLAGGPWEQYF,TGTGCCAGCAGTGGACTAGCGGGGGGGCCTTGGGAGCAGTACTTC
NA,TRBV25-1,TRBD1,TRBJ2-7,CASSGDRVYEQYF,TGTGCCAGCAGTGGGGACAGGGTCTACGAGCAGTACTTC
few,TRBV2,NA,TRBJ1-1,CASSEEPALNTEAFF,TGTGCCAGCAGTGAAGAGCCAGCCCTGAACACTGAAGCTTTCTTT
NA,TRBV5-6,NA,TRBJ1-1,CASSPPRGRASGEEAFF,TGTGCCAGCAGCCCGCCCCGGGGGCGGGCCTCAGGGGAAGAAGCTTTCTTT
NA,TRBV15,TRBD1,TRBJ1-6,CATEQGAGRSPLHF,TGTGCCACCGAACAGGGGGCGGGGAGGTCACCCCTCCACTTT
NA,TRBV4-2,NA,TRBJ2-7,CASGDYEQYF,TGTGCCAGCGGGGACTACGAGCAGTACTTC
NA,TRBV9,NA,TRBJ2-6,CASSVQDRSGANVLTF,TGTGCCAGCAGCGTACAGGACAGATCTGGGGCCAACGTCCTGACTTTC
NA,TRBV5-6,TRBD2,TRBJ2-1,CASSSGGLAGVDEQFF,TGTGCCAGCAGCTCGGGGGGACTAGCGGGAGTCGATGAGCAGTTCTTC